This T cell receptor (beta chain) comes out of a study of blood T cell repertoires in COVID-19. Profiling relied on immunoSEQ multiplex PCR, and the TCRdb table lists in-frame clones only, not all of them. The repertoire holds about 71,000 clones, 90% seen once, with under 6.5% in the top ten. The specimen was peripheral blood. This sequence originates from a woman under 30 with acute or convalescent COVID-19.

The CDR3 region is CASTFGGGLRNTEAFF. Written as DNA, the CDR3 is TGCGCCAGCACCTTCGGAGGGGGCCTAAGGAACACTGAAGCTTTCTTT. The chain is built from TRBV5-1 and TRBJ1-1; TRBD1 matches at 7 bases. The CDR3 covers 16 residues. Trimming cost V 6 bases and J 1 base; bases outside gene matches: 12. Per germline, CDR1 SGHRS and CDR2 YFSETQ.